This T cell receptor (beta chain) was identified during a study of blood T cell repertoires in COVID-19. Study at large: From T cells, B-cell-depleted T cells, or PBMCs came the material, which was cDNA or gDNA.

Participants were aged about 18 to 100 years from around 26 US areas. Participants reported their clinical history, and cohort assignment relied on those reports. In the original processing: Researchers report that nucleated cell counts were estimated from reference gene primer amplification. Method: immunoSEQ multiplex PCR; TCRdb's copy keeps in-frame clones and lacks some. That table supplies the V and J calls and clone size; D and trimming were determined from the DNA. Of about 350,000 clones in the sample, approximately 89% are singletons; the top ten hold approximately 5.3%. Trimming pared 5 bases from V and 2 bases from J, leaving 9 bases between. Looked up from germline, CDR1 is KGHSH and CDR2 is LQKENI. The CDR3 totals 13 residues.

Sequences were obtained from PBMCs or T cells enriched from blood (not recorded which). This TCR was sampled from a woman aged 25 to 39 who had recovered from COVID-19. V is TRBV18 and J is TRBJ1-2, with TRBD1 as a possible D gene (5 bases). The CDR3 DNA follows: TGTGCCAGCTCAATCGACAGAAACTATGGCTACACCTTC. Protein product: CASSIDRNYGYTF.